The rows below give T cell receptor beta chains drawn from one sample of a study of glioma-infiltrating T cells after dendritic cell vaccination. Libraries were prepared by immunoSEQ multiplex PCR; TCRdb keeps only in-frame clonotypes and omits some of them. The sample has over 90,000 clones, less than 90% seen once. The material sequenced was blood, taken after dendritic cell vaccination. The receptors were sampled from a human donor with glioblastoma. Each CDR3 is given with its conserved first and last residue. The order of the fields is D gene, V gene, clone size, J gene, CDR3 protein, CDR3 DNA. A D gene is named only where the DNA matches it firmly. Some rows mark clone size as missing; the rest say once, few, many or name a class of expanded clone.

-	TRBV19	-	TRBJ2-7	CASSPQGKPYEQYF	TGTGCCAGCAGCCCACAGGGTAAACCCTACGAGCAGTACTTC
-	TRBV4-1	-	TRBJ1-1	CASSPLRNTEAFF	TGCGCCAGCAGCCCGCTACGTAACACTGAAGCTTTCTTT
-	TRBV2	-	TRBJ1-1	CASSLTGNTEAFF	TGTGCCAGCAGTTTGACGGGGAACACTGAAGCTTTCTTT
-	TRBV6-5	-	TRBJ1-2	CATGTRAHGYTF	TGTGCCACCGGAACGCGGGCTCATGGCTACACCTTC
TRBD2	TRBV7-3	-	TRBJ2-1	CASSLAGGRYNEQFF	TGTGCCAGCAGTTTAGCGGGAGGTCGCTACAATGAGCAGTTCTTC
TRBD1	TRBV25-1	-	TRBJ2-5	CASSEPRGSGETQYF	TGTGCCAGCAGTGAACCCAGGGGGTCAGGAGAGACCCAGTACTTC
TRBD1	TRBV28	-	TRBJ1-2	CASSSGQGNGYGYTF	TGTGCCAGCAGTTCGGGACAGGGCAATGGCTATGGCTACACCTTC
TRBD1	TRBV6-5	few	TRBJ2-1	CASSRDRDYNEQFF	TGTGCCAGCAGTAGGGACAGAGACTACAATGAGCAGTTCTTC
-	TRBV9	-	TRBJ2-7	CASSADRDTSYEQYF	TGTGCCAGCAGCGCAGACCGGGACACCTCCTACGAGCAGTACTTC
TRBD1	TRBV7-2	-	TRBJ1-2	CASRQPGQRINYGYTF	TGTGCCAGCAGACAACCGGGACAGCGGATTAACTATGGCTACACCTTC
-	TRBV19	once	TRBJ1-2	CASSVATGSPGYGYTF	TGTGCCAGTAGTGTCGCGACAGGCTCCCCTGGCTATGGCTACACCTTC
TRBD2	TRBV6-5	-	TRBJ2-4	CASNSGGAKNIQYF	TGTGCCAGCAATAGCGGGGGGGCCAAAAACATTCAGTACTTC
-	TRBV9	-	TRBJ1-3	CASTSGGIGNTIYF	TGTGCCAGCACCTCCGGGGGGATCGGAAACACCATATATTTT
-	TRBV25-1	-	TRBJ2-1	CASSGWEDEQFF	TGTGCCAGCAGTGGGTGGGAGGATGAGCAGTTCTTC
-	TRBV6-1	few	TRBJ2-7	CASSETRYEQYF	TGTGCCAGCAGTGAAACTCGCTACGAGCAGTACTTC
-	TRBV7-9	many	TRBJ1-2	CALPGGFGYTF	TGTGCCCTCCCTGGGGGGTTTGGCTACACCTTC
TRBD2	TRBV5-1	-	TRBJ2-1	CASSHPGLQQQFF	TGCGCCAGCAGTCATCCGGGACTACAGCAGCAGTTCTTC
-	TRBV27	-	TRBJ1-1	CASSSLGGEMTGAFF	TGTGCCAGCAGTTCGCTGGGGGGGGAAATGACCGGAGCTTTCTTT
-	TRBV5-4	-	TRBJ2-3	CASSQGGSSDTQYF	TGTGCCAGCAGCCAGGGGGGCTCTTCGGATACGCAGTATTTT
-	TRBV10-1	few	TRBJ2-7	CASSLQTRGVDEQYF	TGCGCCAGCAGCCTTCAAACCAGGGGCGTAGACGAGCAGTACTTC
-	TRBV20-1	-	TRBJ1-1	CSASPSAEAFF	TGCAGTGCTAGTCCGAGCGCTGAAGCTTTCTTT
TRBD2	TRBV7-3	-	TRBJ2-5	CASSPDGGETQYF	TGTGCCAGCAGCCCGGACGGGGGGGAGACCCAGTACTTC
-	TRBV19	-	TRBJ2-3	CASRGIATHTDTQYF	TGTGCCAGTAGGGGAATAGCGACGCACACAGATACGCAGTATTTT
TRBD1	TRBV7-3	-	TRBJ1-1	CASSLRDRGAVNTEAFF	TGTGCCAGCAGCTTACGGGACAGGGGCGCCGTGAACACTGAAGCTTTCTTT
TRBD2	TRBV7-2	-	TRBJ2-3	CASSLSLAGVSYTQYF	TGTGCCAGCAGCTTATCCCTAGCGGGGGTGAGCTATACGCAGTATTTT
TRBD2	TRBV10-3	few	TRBJ2-1	CAISEYSGREQFF	TGTGCCATCAGTGAGTACAGCGGGAGGGAGCAGTTCTTC
TRBD2	TRBV7-9	-	TRBJ2-1	CASSVRLAGVNEQFF	TGTGCCAGCAGCGTCAGACTAGCGGGAGTGAATGAGCAGTTCTTC
-	TRBV15	-	TRBJ2-7	CATSRDTRHEQYF	TGTGCCACCAGCAGAGATACTCGCCACGAGCAGTACTTC
TRBD1	TRBV29-1	few	TRBJ1-2	CSVGQGAEGYTF	TGCAGCGTCGGACAGGGGGCTGAAGGCTACACCTTC
TRBD1	TRBV5-4	-	TRBJ1-1	CASSAGTASEAFF	TGTGCCAGCAGCGCCGGGACAGCTTCTGAAGCTTTCTTT
-	TRBV2	once	TRBJ2-1	CASSVTRHEQFF	TGTGCCAGCAGTGTGACTAGGCATGAGCAGTTCTTC
TRBD1	TRBV30	-	TRBJ2-3	CAWTPGTGSADTQYF	TGTGCCTGGACCCCTGGGACAGGGAGTGCAGATACGCAGTATTTT
-	TRBV5-1	-	TRBJ1-1	CASSHGYMNTEAFF	TGCGCCAGCAGCCACGGGTACATGAACACTGAAGCTTTCTTT
TRBD1	TRBV19	-	TRBJ1-5	CATQHYGQGNQPQHF	TGTGCCACCCAACACTACGGACAGGGCAATCAGCCCCAGCATTTT
TRBD2	TRBV10-1	-	TRBJ2-5	CASSESGGVETQYF	TGCGCCAGCAGTGAGTCGGGAGGGGTAGAGACCCAGTACTTC
TRBD1	TRBV18	-	TRBJ2-7	CASSGTGALEQYF	TGTGCCAGCTCCGGGACAGGGGCTCTCGAGCAGTACTTC
TRBD1	TRBV11-2	-	TRBJ2-7	CASSNLDRVRREQYF	TGTGCCAGCAGCAACCTTGACAGGGTAAGGAGGGAGCAGTACTTC
-	TRBV27	-	TRBJ2-5	CASSSLGTTQETQYF	TGTGCCAGCAGTTCCCTGGGGACAACACAAGAGACCCAGTACTTC
TRBD2	TRBV28	-	TRBJ2-3	CASSLSGRAADTQYF	TGTGCCAGCAGTTTAAGCGGGAGGGCCGCAGATACGCAGTATTTT
TRBD1	TRBV2	few	TRBJ2-7	CASRRAGQGTYEQYF	TGTGCCAGCAGGAGAGCCGGACAGGGGACCTACGAGCAGTACTTC
-	TRBV10-3	-	TRBJ2-7	CAISNFFEQYF	TGTGCCATCAGTAATTTCTTCGAGCAGTACTTC
TRBD1	TRBV2	-	TRBJ1-4	CASRRQGGEKLFF	TGTGCCAGCAGACGCCAGGGGGGTGAAAAACTGTTTTTT
-	TRBV28	-	TRBJ1-6	CASSLLNSPLHF	TGTGCCAGCAGTCTTTTGAATTCACCCCTCCACTTT
-	TRBV6-5	-	TRBJ2-1	CASSSDGSSYNEQFF	TGTGCCAGCAGTTCGGACGGGAGCTCCTACAATGAGCAGTTCTTC
TRBD1	TRBV9	-	TRBJ1-2	CASRGTGGASGYTF	TGTGCCAGCAGAGGGACAGGGGGCGCAAGTGGCTACACCTTC
TRBD1	TRBV5-1	-	TRBJ1-1	CASSGGHSPEAFF	TGCGCCAGTTCAGGGGGACACTCGCCTGAAGCTTTCTTT
-	TRBV6-6	few	TRBJ1-6	CASSQGYNSPLHF	TGTGCCAGCAGCCAGGGATACAATTCACCCCTCCACTTT
-	TRBV5-1	-	TRBJ2-7	CASSDWREQYF	TGCGCCAGCAGCGATTGGAGGGAGCAGTACTTC
TRBD2	TRBV28	-	TRBJ2-7	CASSLSSAGGSYEQYF	TGTGCCAGCAGTTTAAGCTCAGCGGGAGGGTCCTACGAGCAGTACTTC
-	TRBV19	few	TRBJ1-3	CASQGSTGNTIYF	TGTGCCAGTCAGGGGTCTACTGGAAACACCATATATTTT
TRBD1	TRBV5-1	-	TRBJ2-7	CASSLTTETGALYEQYF	TGCGCCAGCAGCTTGACTACCGAGACAGGGGCTTTGTACGAGCAGTACTTC
TRBD2	TRBV7-6	-	TRBJ2-1	CASSLVSGGRSYNEQFF	TGTGCCAGCAGCTTGGTTAGCGGGGGGCGCTCCTACAATGAGCAGTTCTTC
-	TRBV6-1	-	TRBJ1-4	CASSVSTGTNEKLFF	TGTGCCAGCAGTGTCTCCACAGGGACTAATGAAAAACTGTTTTTT